The TCR beta chain under discussion was sequenced for a study of T cell responses to AZD1222 COVID-19 vaccine. Study background: Second-dose intervals near 4 or 12 weeks were combined.

Study-wide results and caveats: The span of vaccine-associated CD4 TCRs extended across spike, with dominance at 160-218 and 743-854. Clonal diversity may have been underestimated, and the donors were mostly white British, with more females than males. Nearly half of spike-specific TCRs reportedly go after variant regions that carry no mutations.

Trimming cost V 5 bases and J 1 base, with 14 bases left between them. Germline V gene sequence: CDR1 MDHEN, CDR2 SYDVKM. The CDR3 spans 15 residues. Assay: immunoSEQ multiplex PCR; the TCRdb copy retains only in-frame clones and omits some. This sample has 100,000 to 140,000 clones, with roughly nine tenths found just once. Note on this clone: Antigen unknown.

V usage is TRBV28 and J usage is TRBJ1-2, with TRBD1 as a possible D gene (5 bases). The clonotype comes from an adult in good health. This specimen was peripheral blood, taken on day 0 of AZD1222 vaccination. The CDR3 sequence: CASSPRGALNYGYTF. DNA of the CDR3: TGTGCCAGCAGTCCCCGGGGCGCCCTTAACTATGGCTACACCTTC.